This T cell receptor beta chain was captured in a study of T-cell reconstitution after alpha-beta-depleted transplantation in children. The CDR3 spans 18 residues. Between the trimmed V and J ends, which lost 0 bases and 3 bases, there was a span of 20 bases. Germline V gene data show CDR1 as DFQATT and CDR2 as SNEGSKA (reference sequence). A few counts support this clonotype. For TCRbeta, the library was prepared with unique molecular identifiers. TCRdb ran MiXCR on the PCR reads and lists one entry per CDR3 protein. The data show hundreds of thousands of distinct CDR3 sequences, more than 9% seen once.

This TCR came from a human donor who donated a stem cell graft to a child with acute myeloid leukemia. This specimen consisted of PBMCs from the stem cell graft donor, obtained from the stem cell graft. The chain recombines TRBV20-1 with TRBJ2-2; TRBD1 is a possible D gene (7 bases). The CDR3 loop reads CSARDPRAGGGHTGELFF. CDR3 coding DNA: TGCAGTGCTAGAGACCCCCGGGCAGGGGGAGGACACACCGGGGAGCTGTTTTTT.